Ten or more counts support the clone carrying this TCR beta chain. Its antigen is not known. The sample originates from a study of T cells in Graves' hyperthyroidism and ophthalmopathy. Reasons for excluding patients were uncontrolled infection, other autoimmune disease, pregnancy or lactation. Diagnoses were made from clinical symptoms, serum measures (thyroxine and TRAb), thyroid ultrasound and orbital computed tomography. What was amplified from RNA transcripts were TCR beta CDR3 regions. A set of HTBI primers served as the primers for a first-round RT-PCR of the TCR CDR3. Via MiXCR, TCRdb re-called the multiplex PCR reads, giving one row per CDR3 protein. The table includes 530,000 or so distinct CDR3 sequences, more than 45% detected once. Trimming pared 6 bases from V and 4 bases from J, leaving 15 bases between. The CDR3 spans 14 residues. Germline V lookup: CDR1 MNHEY, CDR2 SVGAGI. The study, taken as a whole, reports: Most expanded thyroid clonotypes above 0.001 recurred in blood. Ophthalmopathy prediction by the model preceded onset by a median approximately six months.

This TCR came from a woman aged 18-29 years with Graves' hyperthyroidism. The specimen sequenced was peripheral blood or thyroid tissue (not recorded which). The chain carries TRBV6-5 and TRBJ1-1, with no clear D. DNA of the CDR3: TGTGCCAGCAGAAACCCAGCTTTCAGCACTGAAGCTTTCTTT. Its protein product is CASRNPAFSTEAFF.